Listed below are T cell receptor beta chains from one sample, sequenced in a study of T cells in Graves' hyperthyroidism and ophthalmopathy. From the multiplex PCR reads, TCRdb called clonotypes with MiXCR, one entry per CDR3 protein. The sample contains about 250,000 distinct CDR3 sequences, 22% of which appear only once. The sample was blood. These receptors all stem from a man aged 25 to 45 with Graves' ophthalmopathy. Each CDR3 is given with its conserved first and last residue. D genes are given only for firm matches. Not all rows give a size; the values are once, few, many and, for expanded clones, a class.

V gene	D gene	J gene	clone size	CDR3 DNA	CDR3 protein
TRBV20-1	NA	TRBJ1-3	few	TGCAGTGCTAGAGACTCTGGAAACACCATATATTTT	CSARDSGNTIYF
TRBV20-1	NA	TRBJ2-3	NA	TGCAGTGCTCTCCAAGGGGCAATTAGCACAGATACGCAGTATTTT	CSALQGAISTDTQYF
TRBV12-3/TRBV12-4	NA	TRBJ1-4	NA	TGTGCCAGCACCTCTTCGCCTGAAAAACTGTTTTTT	CASTSSPEKLFF
TRBV5-1	TRBD2	TRBJ2-5	NA	TGCGCCAGCAGCGGAACGACTAGCGGGAGTACTGAGACCCAGTACTTC	CASSGTTSGSTETQYF
TRBV10-3	NA	TRBJ2-1	NA	TGTGCCATCAGTGCAAACAGCGGCAATGAGCAGTTCTTC	CAISANSGNEQFF
TRBV5-1	NA	TRBJ1-1	NA	TGCGCCAGCAGCTTGGTTGTGGCGACGAACACTGAAGCTTTCTTT	CASSLVVATNTEAFF
TRBV30	NA	TRBJ2-3	many	TGTGCCTGGAGTCGAACTAGCCGGCGCACAGATACGCAGTATTTT	CAWSRTSRRTDTQYF
TRBV20-1	NA	TRBJ1-1	many	TGCAGTGCCCCCCGAGGGCGCAGGAACACTGAAGCTTTCTTT	CSAPRGRRNTEAFF
TRBV18	NA	TRBJ2-7	many	TGTGCCAGCTCAGAGGGAGCTGGCCGGGAGCAGTACTTC	CASSEGAGREQYF
TRBV12-3/TRBV12-4	NA	TRBJ2-2	many	TGTGCCAGCAGTTTGGGCCAAAGGGCCGGGGAGCTGTTTTTT	CASSLGQRAGELFF
TRBV2	NA	TRBJ1-2	NA	TGTGCCAGCAGAAAACTCTTGTGGGGCTACACCTTC	CASRKLLWGYTF
TRBV6-1	NA	TRBJ2-5	NA	TGTGCCAGCGGGGATCTGGGCAGAGACCAAGAGACCCAGTACTTC	CASGDLGRDQETQYF
TRBV20-1	TRBD1	TRBJ2-1	once	TGCAGTGACCCCGGGACAGGGAGTTCCTACAATGAGCAGTTCTTC	CSDPGTGSSYNEQFF
TRBV6-1	NA	TRBJ1-3	NA	TGTGCCAGCAGTGAAGCGCTTCCGGGGGTTGGAAACACCATATATTTT	CASSEALPGVGNTIYF
TRBV5-8	TRBD1	TRBJ1-6	NA	TGTGCCAGCAGCCTAGGGGGCGCCTATAATTCACCCCTCCACTTT	CASSLGGAYNSPLHF
TRBV6-5	NA	TRBJ1-1	many	TGTGCCAGCAGTTACGGACCTTTTTGGGAGGACACTGAAGCTTTCTTT	CASSYGPFWEDTEAFF